This paragraph reports one T cell receptor beta chain. Antigen specificity is unknown. This sample is part of a study of cytomegalovirus exposure and HLA in healthy donors. Regarding the study as a whole: TCR beta chains numbering some 160 were designated cytomegalovirus-associated. Analysis was carried out at a later point, and it linked a missense DCLRE1C variant to TCR beta V- and J-gene trimming. Per a prior analysis, the majority of TCR beta V segments were productive roughly 87% or roughly 30% of the time.

This CDR3 has 13 amino acids. Trimming shortened V by 5 bases and J by 2 bases, and 10 bases separated the two germline ends. CDR1 and CDR2 (germline): SEHNR, FQNEAQ (reference sequence). The PCR employed 60 Vbeta primers together with 13 Jbeta primers. The repertoire was sequenced with immunoSEQ multiplex PCR; TCRdb's copy has only in-frame clones and lacks some. The sample lists 50,000 to 65,000 clones; about 75% were seen once. Participants comprised healthy donors of bone marrow. V gene TRBV7-9 combines with J gene TRBJ2-7; D is perhaps TRBD1 (5 bases). Sequencing input: PBMCs. This receptor was identified in a woman aged 40 to 55 in good health and CMV-seropositive. CDR3 bases: TGTGCCAGCAGCACGACAGAGACCTACGAGCAGTACTTC. Translation: CASSTTETYEQYF.